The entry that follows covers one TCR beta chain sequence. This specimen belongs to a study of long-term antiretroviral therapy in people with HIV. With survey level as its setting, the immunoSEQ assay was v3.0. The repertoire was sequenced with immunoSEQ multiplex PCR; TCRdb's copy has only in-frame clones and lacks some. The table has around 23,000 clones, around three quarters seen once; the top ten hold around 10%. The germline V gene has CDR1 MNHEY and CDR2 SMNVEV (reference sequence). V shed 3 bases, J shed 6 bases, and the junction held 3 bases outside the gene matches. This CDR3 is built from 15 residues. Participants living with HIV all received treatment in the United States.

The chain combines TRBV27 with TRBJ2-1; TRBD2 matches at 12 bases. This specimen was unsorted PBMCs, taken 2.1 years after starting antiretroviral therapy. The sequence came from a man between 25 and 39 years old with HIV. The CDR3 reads CASSFLAGGPNEQFF. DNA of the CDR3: TGTGCCAGCAGTTTCCTAGCGGGAGGGCCCAATGAGCAGTTCTTC.